Given below is one T cell receptor beta chain in context. Its antigen remains unknown. Germline loops: CDR1 SGHVS, CDR2 FQNEAQ. The junction had 3 bases not matched to a gene; V was cut back by 1 base and J by 6 bases. The CDR3 is 13 amino acids. TCRdb reanalysed the 5' RACE reads using MiXCR and keeps one entry per CDR3 protein. Among about 720,000 distinct CDR3 sequences listed, over 8.5% were seen once. This sample is part of a study of identical twins. Study findings and constraints: Monozygotic twin pairs showed more out-of-frame TCR alpha sharing than models estimated.

This sample also appeared in a second study, on yellow fever vaccine responses in identical twins.

Sequenced sample: PBMCs. The chain carries TRBV7-8 and TRBJ2-7; 7 bases line up with TRBD1. The clonotype originates from a woman aged 18-29 years in good health. The CDR3 nucleotides read TGTGCCAGCAGCTTAGTGGCAGGGGGCGAGCAGTACTTC. This translates into CASSLVAGGEQYF.